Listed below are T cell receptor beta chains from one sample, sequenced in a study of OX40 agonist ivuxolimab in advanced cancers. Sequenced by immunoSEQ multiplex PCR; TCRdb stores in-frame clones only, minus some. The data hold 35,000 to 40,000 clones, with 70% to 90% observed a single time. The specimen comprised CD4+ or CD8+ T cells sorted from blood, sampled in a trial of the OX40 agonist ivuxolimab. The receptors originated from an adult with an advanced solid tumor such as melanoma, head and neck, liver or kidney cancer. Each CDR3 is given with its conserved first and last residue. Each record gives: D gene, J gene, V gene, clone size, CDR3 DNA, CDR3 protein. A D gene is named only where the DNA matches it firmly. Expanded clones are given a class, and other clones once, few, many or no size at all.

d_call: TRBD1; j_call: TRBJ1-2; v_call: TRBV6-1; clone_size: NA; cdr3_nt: TGTGCCAGCAGGTACCTTACAGGGGGCGCGGATGGCTACACCTTC; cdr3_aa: CASRYLTGGADGYTF
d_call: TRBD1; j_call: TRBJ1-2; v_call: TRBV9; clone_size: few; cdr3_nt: TGTGCCAGCAGCGTAGACAGGGGTTATGGCTACACCTTC; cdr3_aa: CASSVDRGYGYTF
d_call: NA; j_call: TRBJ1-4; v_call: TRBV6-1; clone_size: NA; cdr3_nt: TGTGCCAGCAGTGGGGGGGGGAGTAACTTTGAAAAACTGTTTTTT; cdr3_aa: CASSGGGSNFEKLFF
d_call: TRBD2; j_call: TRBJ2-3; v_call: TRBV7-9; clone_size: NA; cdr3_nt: TGTGCCAGCAGCCCGCTGGCGGGGGGGCGGGCAGATACGCAGTATTTT; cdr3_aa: CASSPLAGGRADTQYF
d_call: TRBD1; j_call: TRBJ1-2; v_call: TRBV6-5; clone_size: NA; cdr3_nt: TGTGCCAGCAGCAACCGCGGACAGGGACGTGATGGCTACACCTTC; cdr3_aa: CASSNRGQGRDGYTF
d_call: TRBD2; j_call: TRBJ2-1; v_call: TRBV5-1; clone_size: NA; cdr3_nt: TGCGCCAGCAGAATGGGGGCTAGCGGGCAATACAATGAGCAGTTCTTC; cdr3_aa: CASRMGASGQYNEQFF
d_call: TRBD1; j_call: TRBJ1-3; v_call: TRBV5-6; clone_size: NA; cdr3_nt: TGTGCCAGCAGCTATAGGGACAGGCGGGGAAACACCATATATTTT; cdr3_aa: CASSYRDRRGNTIYF
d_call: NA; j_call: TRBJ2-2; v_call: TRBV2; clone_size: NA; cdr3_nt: TGTGCCAGCCAAAGGGAAACCGGGGAGCTGTTTTTT; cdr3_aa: CASQRETGELFF
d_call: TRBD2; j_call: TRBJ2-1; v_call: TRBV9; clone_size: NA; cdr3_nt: TGTGCCAGCAGCGTAGCTCGCGGGGGGTTGAATGAGCAGTTCTTC; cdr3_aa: CASSVARGGLNEQFF
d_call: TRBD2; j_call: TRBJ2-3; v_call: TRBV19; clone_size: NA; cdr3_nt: TGTGCCAGTAGTGAGGGACTAGATTCAGATACGCAGTATTTT; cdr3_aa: CASSEGLDSDTQYF
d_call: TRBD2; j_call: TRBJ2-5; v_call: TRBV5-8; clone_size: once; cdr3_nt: TGTGCCAGCAGCTTTAGGGAGCGGGGGCCGGAGACCCAGTACTTC; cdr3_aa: CASSFRERGPETQYF
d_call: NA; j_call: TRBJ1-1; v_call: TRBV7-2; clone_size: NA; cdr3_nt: TGTGCCAGCAGCGGAGGAGGGGCTGCGAACACTGAAGCTTTCTTT; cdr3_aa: CASSGGGAANTEAFF
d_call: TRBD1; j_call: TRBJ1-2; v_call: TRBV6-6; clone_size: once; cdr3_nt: TGTGCCAGCCAAAGATCGGGACAGGGGAACTATGGCTACACCTTC; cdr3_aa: CASQRSGQGNYGYTF
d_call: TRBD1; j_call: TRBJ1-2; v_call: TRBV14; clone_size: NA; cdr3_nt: TGTGCCAGCAGCCGACAAATTATAACCGGGACAGGAGACTCCCTCACCTTC; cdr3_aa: CASSRQIITGTGDSLTF
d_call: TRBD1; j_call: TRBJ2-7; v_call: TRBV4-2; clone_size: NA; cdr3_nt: TGTGCCAGCAGCGACACCGGGACAGGGGCCTACGAGCAGTACTTC; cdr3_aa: CASSDTGTGAYEQYF
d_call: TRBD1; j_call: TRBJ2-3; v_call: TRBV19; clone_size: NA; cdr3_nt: TGTGCCAGTAGCCCACAGGGGCGGGTAGATACGCAGTATTTT; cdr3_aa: CASSPQGRVDTQYF